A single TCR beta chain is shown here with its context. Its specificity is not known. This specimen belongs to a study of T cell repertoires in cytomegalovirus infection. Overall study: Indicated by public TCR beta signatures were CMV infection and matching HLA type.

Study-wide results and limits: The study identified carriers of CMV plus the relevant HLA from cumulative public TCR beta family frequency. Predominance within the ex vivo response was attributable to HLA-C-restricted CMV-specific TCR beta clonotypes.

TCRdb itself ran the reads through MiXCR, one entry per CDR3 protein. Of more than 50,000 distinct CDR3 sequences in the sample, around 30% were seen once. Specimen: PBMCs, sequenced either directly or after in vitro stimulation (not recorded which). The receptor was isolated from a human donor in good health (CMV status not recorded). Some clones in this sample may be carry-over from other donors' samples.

CDR3 nucleotides: TGTGCCAGCAGCTCGACGGAAAGCCTCTATGGCTACACCTTC. It translates to CASSSTESLYGYTF. The gene calls are TRBV7-6 and TRBJ1-2; the D is unclear. This CDR3 is built from 14 residues. CDR1 is SGHVS and CDR2 is FNYEAQ in the germline V gene. The V end was cut by 4 bases, the J end by 4 bases, with 13 bases between. Combining the CDR3 with reference TRBV7-6 and TRBJ1-2 gives the whole variable domain GAGVSQSPRYKVTKRGQDVALRCDPISGHVSLYWYRQALGQGPEFLTYFNYEAQQDKSGLPNDRFSAERPEGSISTLTIQRTEQRDSAMYRCASSSTESLYGYTFGSGTRLTVV.